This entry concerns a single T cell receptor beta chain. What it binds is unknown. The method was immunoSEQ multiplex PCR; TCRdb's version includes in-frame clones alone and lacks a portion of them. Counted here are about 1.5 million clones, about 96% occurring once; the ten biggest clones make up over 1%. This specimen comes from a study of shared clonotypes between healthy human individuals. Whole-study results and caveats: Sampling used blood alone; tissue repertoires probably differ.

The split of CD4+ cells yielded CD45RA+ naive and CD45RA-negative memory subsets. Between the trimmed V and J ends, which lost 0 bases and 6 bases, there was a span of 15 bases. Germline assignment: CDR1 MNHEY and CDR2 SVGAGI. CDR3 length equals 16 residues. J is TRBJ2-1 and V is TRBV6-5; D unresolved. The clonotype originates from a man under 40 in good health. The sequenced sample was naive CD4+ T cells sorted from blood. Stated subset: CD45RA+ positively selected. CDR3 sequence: CASSYSRGSTRNEQFF. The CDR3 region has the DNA TGTGCCAGCAGTTACTCGCGTGGCTCGACACGCAATGAGCAGTTCTTC.